The 22 T cell receptor beta chains below were found in one sample sequenced in a study of regulatory T cells in long-lasting Graves disease. This sample's time point: newly diagnosed GD, antithyroid drugs for less than 3 months. Generation of the TCR library employed RNA extracted from PBMCs. The authors built TCR beta libraries using iRepertoire HTBI primers and Arm-PCR of CDR3 regions. TCRdb ran MiXCR on the multiplex PCR reads and lists one entry per CDR3 protein. This table has roughly 420,000 distinct CDR3 sequences, less than 20% appearing once. The sample here was peripheral blood mononuclear cells (PBMCs), taken at new diagnosis, from a patient treated with antithyroid drugs. The receptors stem from a female donor with Graves disease.

The rearrangement joins TRBV5-1 to TRBJ2-7; 12 bases align to TRBD1. Per the germline V gene, CDR1 is SGHRS and CDR2 is YFSETQ. This CDR3 spans 15 amino acids. The V gene end was trimmed by 5 bases and the J gene end by 3 bases; junction bases not matched to a gene: 6. CDR3 bases: TGCGCCAGCAGACCTGGGACAGGGGGCGTCTACGAGCAGTACTTC. Amino acid sequence: CASRPGTGGVYEQYF. Supplemented by reference TRBV5-1 and TRBJ2-7, the full variable domain reads KAGVTQTPRYLIKTRGQQVTLSCSPISGHRSVSWYQQTPGQGLQFLFEYFSETQRNKGNFPGRFSGRQFSNSRSEMNVSTLELGDSALYLCASRPGTGGVYEQYFGPGTRLTVT.

This clonotype was detected many times. This chain joins TRBV20-1 and TRBJ2-1; perhaps TRBD2 as D (5 bases). CDR3 size: 19 residues. Trimming left V 1 base short and J 8 bases short, with 30 bases between. Looked up from germline, CDR1 is DFQATT and CDR2 is SNEGSKA (reference sequence). CDR3 nucleotides: TGCAGTGCTAGAGCCCGCCGGGAACTAAGCGACCATAGGGAAGATGAGCAGTTCTTC. Translation: CSARARRELSDHREDEQFF.

This clonotype was counted many times. The chain uses TRBV18 and TRBJ1-1; TRBD1 matches 7 bases. Germline V gene lookup returns CDR1 KGHSH and CDR2 LQKENI. The V segment lost 5 bases and the J segment 1 base; nucleotides outside the gene matches: 4. This CDR3 has 14 amino acids. The CDR3 sequence: CASSDREGNTEAFF. The CDR3 DNA follows: TGTGCCAGCTCAGACAGGGAGGGGAACACTGAAGCTTTCTTT.

This clonotype was detected ten times or more. The chain links TRBV12-3 or TRBV12-4 to TRBJ2-3; 8 positions agree with TRBD1. The V gene end was trimmed by 6 bases and the J gene end by 2 bases; junction bases not matched to a gene: 7. This CDR3 contains 15 residues. The CDR3 is CASSRTGPNTDTQYF. The CDR3, as DNA: TGTGCCAGCAGCCGGACAGGGCCTAACACAGATACGCAGTATTTT.

This clonotype was seen at least ten times. The V gene is TRBV27, the J gene TRBJ2-7; TRBD1 agrees at 7 bases. V trimming: 5 bases; J trimming: 6 bases; junction bases outside the gene matches: 1. CDR1 MNHEY and CDR2 SMNVEV come from the germline V gene (reference sequence). CDR3 size: 11 residues. CDR3 coding DNA: TGTGCCAGCAGTAAGGGGGCCGAGCAGTACTTC. Translated, it gives CASSKGAEQYF.

This clonotype was seen a handful of times. One base away lies a much larger clone, so this may be a sequencing read error. This chain connects TRBV6-5 to TRBJ2-7; D unclear. The CDR3 is made up of 11 amino acids. Germline loops: CDR1 MNHEY, CDR2 SVGAGI. The V gene lost 8 bases and the J gene lost 3 bases, with 8 bases spanning the gap. The CDR3 is CASGLHYEQYF. CDR3 in DNA: TGTGCCAGCGGTTTACACTACGAGCAGTACTTC.

This clonotype was counted many times. This chain links TRBV4-1 with TRBJ1-5; no clear D gene. The V end was cut by 0 bases, the J end by 0 bases, with 12 bases between. CDR3 length equals 17 residues. Germline V gene lookup returns CDR1 MGHRA and CDR2 YSYEKL. The CDR3: CASSQERAADSNQPQHF. For the CDR3, the DNA is TGCGCCAGCAGCCAAGAAAGGGCAGCCGATAGCAATCAGCCCCAGCATTTT.

This clonotype was counted at least ten times. The chain is built from TRBV12-5 and TRBJ2-1, with TRBD2 as a possible D gene (6 bases). This CDR3 contains 14 residues. Germline V gene sequence: CDR1 LGHNT, CDR2 FRNRAP. Trimming took off 2 bases at V and 5 bases at J, with 10 bases between the two ends. CDR3 residues: CASGLWGLNNEQFF. The CDR3 DNA is TGTGCTAGTGGTTTGTGGGGACTTAACAATGAGCAGTTCTTC.

The chain carries TRBV15 and TRBJ1-2; D uncertain. Germline assignment: CDR1 LNHNV and CDR2 YYDKDF (reference sequence). This CDR3 spans 15 amino acids. The ends were cut back, 5 bases at V and 4 bases at J, with 17 bases in the middle. The CDR3 loop reads CATSRAGRTIYGYTF. CDR3 DNA: TGTGCCACCAGCCGTGCAGGCAGGACGATCTATGGCTACACCTTC.

This clonotype was seen at least ten times. CDR3 loop: CASSYVSAGRSSENTGELFF. The CDR3 nucleotides are TGTGCCAGCAGTTACGTATCGGCAGGGAGGTCTAGCGAGAACACCGGGGAGCTGTTTTTT. The J gene is TRBJ2-2, the V gene TRBV6-5, with D tentatively TRBD2 (6 bases). Trimming took off 2 bases at V and 1 base at J, with 23 bases between the two ends. This CDR3 comprises 20 residues. CDR1 is MNHEY and CDR2 is SVGAGI in the germline V gene.

This clonotype was seen repeatedly, ten times or more. J is TRBJ2-3 and V is TRBV11-2; the D is unclear. Trimming took 4 bases from V and 0 from J, leaving 8 bases between them. Germline assignment: CDR1 SGHAT and CDR2 FQNNGV. The CDR3 consists of 14 residues. The CDR3 region is CASSSYTSTDTQYF. The CDR3 DNA is TGTGCCAGCAGCTCCTACACAAGCACAGATACGCAGTATTTT.

This clonotype was observed at least ten times. CDR3 in DNA: TGTGCCAGCAGCTTAGGACTGGGACAGGGCCACAATGAGCAGTTCTTC. As protein: CASSLGLGQGHNEQFF. The chain employs TRBV7-2 and TRBJ2-1; TRBD1 matches 9 bases. This CDR3 has 16 amino acids. J gave up 5 bases and V 1 base, and 6 bases lay outside the gene matches. Germline V gives CDR1 SGHTA, CDR2 FQGNSA.

This clonotype was seen ten or more times. The rearrangement uses TRBV20-1 and TRBJ2-1; D is ambiguous. The CDR3 is 12 residues long. The V end was cut by 6 bases, the J end by 8 bases, with 14 bases between. In germline, CDR1 is DFQATT, CDR2 SNEGSKA (reference sequence). CDR3 nucleotide sequence: TGCAGTGCCCGCCTGCTATGGGATGAGCAGTTCTTC. It codes for CSARLLWDEQFF.

The CDR3 loop is CASSSLGTSGRATNEQYF. The CDR3 nucleotides are TGTGCCAGCAGTTCGCTAGGGACTAGCGGGAGGGCAACGAACGAGCAGTACTTC. This chain uses TRBV28 with TRBJ2-7, with TRBD2 identical over 16 bases. In germline, CDR1 is MDHEN, CDR2 SYDVKM. This CDR3 has 18 residues. Trimming cost V 4 bases and J 5 bases; bases outside gene matches: 11.

This clonotype was detected ten times or more. The genes are TRBV2 and TRBJ2-2; 10 bases line up with TRBD1. CDR3 size: 15 residues. With 7 bases clipped from V and 2 bases from J, the junction kept 4 bases outside the gene matches. Germline-derived CDR1 and CDR2 are SNHLY and FYNNEI. This chain's CDR3 is CASNDRGPNTGELFF. As DNA, the CDR3 is TGTGCCAGCAACGACAGGGGGCCCAACACCGGGGAGCTGTTTTTT.

This clonotype was seen only a few times. This chain connects TRBV9 to TRBJ1-1, with D hard to call. V lost 0 bases, J lost 0 bases, and 9 bases lay in between. Per the germline V gene, CDR1 is SGDLS and CDR2 is YYNGEE. There are 15 residues in the CDR3. The DNA for the CDR3 is TGTGCCAGCAGCGTAGGGAAAGGACTGAACACTGAAGCTTTCTTT. The encoded protein is CASSVGKGLNTEAFF.

The gene calls are TRBV27 and TRBJ2-7, with D possibly TRBD1 on 6 matching bases. Germline CDR1 reads MNHEY; CDR2 reads SMNVEV (reference sequence). This CDR3 is 15 amino acids long. The V end was cut by 7 bases, the J end by 2 bases, with 18 bases between. The CDR3 sequence: CASKSHGTNPYEQYF. CDR3 bases: TGTGCCAGCAAAAGCCATGGGACAAATCCCTACGAGCAGTACTTC.

This clonotype was seen ten or more times. The CDR3 nucleotides are TGTGCCAGCAGTTTACTGTTTGGGGGGACTCAGCCCCAGCATTTT. Translated: CASSLLFGGTQPQHF. This sequence joins TRBV28 and TRBJ1-5; D is perhaps TRBD1 (5 bases). The CDR3 is 15 amino acids. The germline gives CDR1 MDHEN, CDR2 SYDVKM. Trimming left V 2 bases short and J 6 bases short, with 14 bases between.

This clonotype was found many times. This chain connects TRBV6-1 to TRBJ2-7; D is ambiguous. The CDR3 extends over 14 amino acids. Trimming left V 7 bases short and J 0 bases short, with 13 bases between. Germline values: CDR1 MNHNS, CDR2 SASEGT. DNA of the CDR3: TGTGCCAGCAAGTTGGACGTCTCCTCCTACGAGCAGTACTTC. The encoded protein is CASKLDVSSYEQYF.

This clonotype was observed many times. The chain is built from TRBV7-9 and TRBJ2-5; TRBD2 aligns across 7 bases. The V and J ends lost 1 base and 0 bases, in that order; junction bases with no gene match: 2. The CDR3 runs 15 residues. In germline, CDR1 is SEHNR, CDR2 FQNEAQ (reference sequence). CDR3 sequence (DNA): TGTGCCAGCAGCTTAGTGCTAGCGGACCAAGAGACCCAGTACTTC. It encodes CASSLVLADQETQYF.

This clonotype was found many times. The chain carries TRBV13 and TRBJ2-3; D gene unclear. V lost 3 bases, J lost 3 bases, and 10 bases lay in between. This CDR3 has 14 residues. From germline, CDR1 is PRHDT and CDR2 FYEKMQ (reference sequence). In nucleotides, the CDR3 is TGTGCCAGCAGCTTCGTTACAGAGACAGATACGCAGTATTTT. Residues: CASSFVTETDTQYF.

There are many counts of this clonotype. The rearrangement links TRBV3-1 to TRBJ1-4; no firm D call. Germline lookup yields CDR1 LGHDT and CDR2 YNNKEL (reference sequence). The CDR3 extends over 13 amino acids. Trimming removed 5 bases at V and 5 bases at J, with 9 bases between. CDR3 sequence reads: CASSVRQNEKLFF. In nucleotides, the CDR3 is TGTGCCAGCAGCGTTCGACAAAATGAAAAACTGTTTTTT. The entire variable domain, with the rest obtained from reference TRBV3-1 and TRBJ1-4, is as follows: DTAVSQTPKYLVTQMGNDKSIKCEQNLGHDTMYWYKQDSKKFLKIMFSYNNKELIINETVPNRFSPKSPDKAHLNLHINSLELGDSAVYFCASSVRQNEKLFFGSGTQLSVL.